These T cell receptor beta chains were read from a single sample in a study of T cell responses to AZD1222 COVID-19 vaccine. Sequencing was performed with immunoSEQ multiplex PCR; in TCRdb, only in-frame clones are kept and a portion is missing. The table has 180,000 or so clones, around nine tenths seen once. The starting material was peripheral blood, obtained on day 0 of AZD1222 vaccination. Every receptor here comes from an adult in good health. Each CDR3 is given with its conserved first and last residue. Each record gives: D gene, V gene, clone size, J gene, CDR3 DNA, CDR3 protein. The D gene is left open where the match is weak. The listing skips clone size in some rows; elsewhere it reads once, few, many or a size class.

>.|TRBV7-6|.|TRBJ2-2
TGTGCCAGCAGCTTAGCATCCGGGTTCGACACCGGGGAGCTGTTTTTT
CASSLASGFDTGELFF
>.|TRBV5-6|.|TRBJ1-2
TGTGCCAGCAGCTTGGACGGCGGGATCGGGATCGGCTACACCTTC
CASSLDGGIGIGYTF
>TRBD1|TRBV2|.|TRBJ2-7
TGTGCCAGCAGTGAACGACAGGGAAGGTACGAGCAGTACTTC
CASSERQGRYEQYF
>.|TRBV14|.|TRBJ2-7
TGTGCCAGCAGCCAAGTTTCCGGGAGCTCCTACGAGCAGTACTTC
CASSQVSGSSYEQYF
>.|TRBV19|.|TRBJ1-3
TGTGCCACCCAAGTCCAGAAATCTGGAAACACCATATATTTT
CATQVQKSGNTIYF
>.|TRBV5-1|.|TRBJ2-6
TGCGCCAGCAGCTTGGCCCTCGGGTCTGGGGCCAACGTCCTGACTTTC
CASSLALGSGANVLTF
>.|TRBV3-1/TRBV3-2|.|TRBJ1-1
TGTGCCAGCAGCTTTGGGGGCCGGGAGAACACTGAAGCTTTCTTT
CASSFGGRENTEAFF
>.|TRBV5-6|.|TRBJ1-3
TGTGCCAGCAGCCGAATAACCGGCCGCACCAGCTCTGGAAACACCATATATTTT
CASSRITGRTSSGNTIYF
>TRBD2|TRBV2|once|TRBJ2-3
TGTGCCAGCAGTCCTAGGGCGGGACTAGCGGCTACAGATACGCAGTATTTT
CASSPRAGLAATDTQYF
>.|TRBV12-3/TRBV12-4|once|TRBJ1-3
TGTGCCAGCGTTCTTGGTGGAAACACCATATATTTT
CASVLGGNTIYF
>TRBD1|TRBV19|.|TRBJ2-6
TGTGCCAGTAGCCCGACAGGGACCAACTCTGGGGCCAACGTCCTGACTTTC
CASSPTGTNSGANVLTF
>.|TRBV3-1/TRBV3-2|.|TRBJ1-1
TGTGCCAGCACCCAAGGATTGGGTGAAGCTTTCTTT
CASTQGLGEAFF
>.|TRBV20-1|once|TRBJ1-6
TGCAGTGCTAGTTCGACAGCTTTTTATAATTCACCCCTCCACTTT
CSASSTAFYNSPLHF
>.|TRBV27|.|TRBJ2-3
TGTGCCAGCACTAAACGAGGGGACCACACAGATACGCAGTATTTT
CASTKRGDHTDTQYF
>TRBD2|TRBV5-4|.|TRBJ2-2
TGTGCCAGCAGCTTAGGACTAGCGGGCCTCACCGGGGAGCTGTTTTTT
CASSLGLAGLTGELFF
>.|TRBV27|.|TRBJ1-1
TGTGCCAGCAGCGTCAGGGCGGGAGGCACTGAAGCTTTCTTT
CASSVRAGGTEAFF
>TRBD1|TRBV15|.|TRBJ1-5
TGTGCCACCAGCCGACAGGGGAGCAATCAGCCCCAGCATTTT
CATSRQGSNQPQHF
>.|TRBV7-2|.|TRBJ1-5
TGTGCCAGCAGCTTGCGGGGGCTACACATTAGCAATCAGCCCCAGCATTTT
CASSLRGLHISNQPQHF
>.|TRBV28|.|TRBJ2-7
TGTGCCAGCCTCAGGTGGGACGGAAGGGGCTCCTACGAGCAGTACTTC
CASLRWDGRGSYEQYF
>TRBD2|TRBV5-1|.|TRBJ2-1
TGCGCCAGCAGCTCGGGACTAGCGGGAGCGTCCTACAGTGAGCAGTTCTTC
CASSSGLAGASYSEQFF
>.|TRBV28|.|TRBJ1-1
TGTGCCAGCAGTTTGGCCCCGAACACTGAAGCTTTCTTT
CASSLAPNTEAFF
>TRBD2|TRBV5-6|.|TRBJ2-3
TGTGCCAGCAGCCAAGGCGGCGGGACTAACACAGATACGCAGTATTTT
CASSQGGGTNTDTQYF
>.|TRBV11-2|.|TRBJ2-2
TGTGCCAGCAGGGTTTCTGGGGTCAACACCGGGGAGCTGTTTTTT
CASRVSGVNTGELFF
>TRBD1|TRBV30|.|TRBJ1-3
TGTGCCTGGAGTCCCGGACAGGGATCGAGATCTGGAAACACCATATATTTT
CAWSPGQGSRSGNTIYF
>.|TRBV12-3/TRBV12-4|.|TRBJ1-2
TGTGCCAGCAGTTTAGTCAGAGGAGGCTACACCTTC
CASSLVRGGYTF
>.|TRBV18|once|TRBJ2-1
TGTGCCAGCTCACCGACGGAGGATGGGGATGAGCAGTTCTTC
CASSPTEDGDEQFF
>.|TRBV12-5|once|TRBJ2-1
TGTGCTAGTGGTTTGTACCCAGGGACTGAGCAGTTCTTC
CASGLYPGTEQFF
>.|TRBV19|.|TRBJ2-7
TGTGCCAGTAGTATCCTAGGGGCCGAGCAGTACTTC
CASSILGAEQYF
>TRBD1|TRBV24-1|.|TRBJ1-2
TGTGCCACCAGTGATAGGACAGGGGAGGGTAGCTATGGCTACACCTTC
CATSDRTGEGSYGYTF
>TRBD1|TRBV28|.|TRBJ1-1
TGTGCCAGCGCTGAGGGGGCCATGAACACTGAAGCTTTCTTT
CASAEGAMNTEAFF
>TRBD1|TRBV9|.|TRBJ1-4
TGTGCCAGCAGCGTAGCAGGGGGTAATGAAAAACTGTTTTTT
CASSVAGGNEKLFF
>TRBD2|TRBV5-1|.|TRBJ2-3
TGCGCCAGCAGCGTCGGGACTAGCGGACCGGGGGGGGATACGCAGTATTTT
CASSVGTSGPGGDTQYF
>.|TRBV30|.|TRBJ1-6
TGTGCCTGGAGCGACAGCGGGGTGGCCCTCCACTTT
CAWSDSGVALHF
>TRBD1|TRBV19|.|TRBJ2-1
TGTGCCAGTAGTCACGCTCGGACAGGGGACTACAATGAGCAGTTCTTC
CASSHARTGDYNEQFF
>TRBD1|TRBV27|.|TRBJ1-2
TGTGCCAGCAGTTTCATCGGACAGGGAAATGGCTACACCTTC
CASSFIGQGNGYTF
>TRBD2|TRBV7-9|.|TRBJ2-5
TGTGCCAGCAGCGCCCCACTAGCGGCCCAAGAGACCCAGTACTTC
CASSAPLAAQETQYF
>TRBD1|TRBV5-1|.|TRBJ1-2
TGCGCCAGCAGCTTTACAGGGGACCCAGCCCCCCACTATGGCTACACCTTC
CASSFTGDPAPHYGYTF
>TRBD2|TRBV5-1|.|TRBJ2-1
TGCGCCAGCAGCTTGGGTCTAGCGGGAAATGATGAGCAGTTCTTC
CASSLGLAGNDEQFF
>TRBD2|TRBV12-5|once|TRBJ2-1
TGTGCTAGTGGTTTGGTAGGGGCTAGCGGGGGAGATTACAATGAGCAGTTCTTC
CASGLVGASGGDYNEQFF
>.|TRBV28|.|TRBJ1-3
TGTGCCAGCAGTTTACCCTCAGGGTCGGGAAACACCATATATTTT
CASSLPSGSGNTIYF
>.|TRBV29-1|.|TRBJ2-7
TGCAGCGTAGGGGAGGAGGCGGGTGGGCAGTACTTC
CSVGEEAGGQYF
>.|TRBV18|.|TRBJ1-2
TGTGCCAGCTCACGGTCACAGGAATATGGCTACACCTTC
CASSRSQEYGYTF
>.|TRBV9|.|TRBJ2-7
TGTGCCAGCAGCGTAGACAACACCCTCTCCTACGAGCAGTACTTC
CASSVDNTLSYEQYF
>.|TRBV27|.|TRBJ1-1
TGTGCCAGCAGTTTAGTTCCTGGACCCAAAGCTTTCTTT
CASSLVPGPKAFF
>TRBD1|TRBV5-1|.|TRBJ2-1
TGCGCCAGCAGCTTGGTGGGGACAGGGACTTCCTCCTACAATGAGCAGTTCTTC
CASSLVGTGTSSYNEQFF
>TRBD1|TRBV13|once|TRBJ2-1
TGTGCCAGCAGCGTAAGGACAGGGCCCTACAATGAGCAGTTCTTC
CASSVRTGPYNEQFF
>.|TRBV6-5|.|TRBJ1-2
TGTGCCTCCTCCCGCGGGCCTCTTAAGGGCTACACCTTC
CASSRGPLKGYTF
>.|TRBV27|.|TRBJ2-6
TGTGCCAGTCAAAACTCTGGGGCCAACGTCCTGACTTTC
CASQNSGANVLTF
>TRBD1|TRBV5-1|.|TRBJ2-5
TGCGCCAGCAGCGAAACGACAGGGCTAGAGACCCAGTACTTC
CASSETTGLETQYF
>.|TRBV5-4|.|TRBJ1-3
TGTGCCAGCAGCAATCCAGGGTCTGGAAACACCATATATTTT
CASSNPGSGNTIYF
>TRBD1|TRBV9|.|TRBJ2-5
TGTGCCAGCAGCGTGATGGGACAGGTCGCAGAGACCCAGTACTTC
CASSVMGQVAETQYF
>TRBD1|TRBV5-1|.|TRBJ1-3
TGCGCCAGCAGCTTGACAGGGGGAGACTCTGGAAACACCATATATTTT
CASSLTGGDSGNTIYF
>.|TRBV12-5|.|TRBJ1-1
TGTGCTAGTGGTTTGGGTGGCGGCAACACTGAAGCTTTCTTT
CASGLGGGNTEAFF